The next 9 T cell receptor beta chains were all read from a single sample in a study of T cells in Graves' hyperthyroidism and ophthalmopathy. RNA transcripts yielded amplified TCR beta CDR3 regions. HTBI primers were the set used in a first-round RT-PCR of the TCR CDR3. TCRdb independently ran MiXCR on the multiplex PCR reads; one entry per CDR3 protein. The sample carries 450,000 to 700,000 distinct CDR3 sequences, roughly 46% recorded once. Sequencing was done on a sample of peripheral blood or thyroid tissue (not recorded which). Receptors were obtained from a woman under 30 with Graves' hyperthyroidism.

This clonotype occurred many times. This chain links TRBV7-3 with TRBJ2-1, with 13 bases that match TRBD2. This CDR3 has 15 residues. V trimming: 5 bases; J trimming: 6 bases; junction bases outside the gene matches: 4. Germline values: CDR1 SGHTA, CDR2 FQGTGA. CDR3 amino acids: CASSKLAGGPNEQFF. CDR3 nucleotides: TGTGCCAGCAGCAAACTAGCGGGAGGGCCCAATGAGCAGTTCTTC.

This rearrangement joins TRBV13 to TRBJ2-7; 11 bases match TRBD2. Trimming at V came to 5 bases and at J to 4 bases, leaving 19 bases not matched to a gene. The CDR3 length is 19 residues. Germline loops: CDR1 PRHDT, CDR2 FYEKMQ (reference sequence). CDR3 sequence: CASSPGAPGLAVGFYEQYF. The DNA of the CDR3 is TGTGCCAGCAGCCCAGGGGCCCCGGGACTAGCGGTGGGGTTTTACGAGCAGTACTTC.

The chain has TRBV20-1 and TRBJ1-4; tentative D call: TRBD1 (5 bases). Trimming took off 3 bases at V and 8 bases at J, with 22 bases between the two ends. The CDR3 totals 16 residues. CDR1 and CDR2 from the germline V gene are DFQATT and SNEGSKA (reference sequence). The CDR3 loop is CSASREVGAAREKLFF. CDR3 nucleotides: TGCAGTGCTAGTAGGGAGGTAGGGGCCGCTCGGGAAAAACTGTTTTTT.

Here the CDR3 reads CSARVTSGNYNEQYF. The CDR3 DNA sequence: TGCAGTGCTAGAGTGACTAGCGGGAACTACAATGAGCAGTACTTC. The chain uses TRBV20-1 and TRBJ2-7, with 11 bases that match TRBD2. J was trimmed by 7 bases and V by 1 base; bases with no gene match: 9. The CDR3 covers 15 residues. Per germline, CDR1 DFQATT and CDR2 SNEGSKA (reference sequence).

The rearrangement uses TRBV4-3 and TRBJ1-5, with a tentative D call TRBD1 (5 bases). Trimming cost V 0 bases and J 4 bases, with 10 bases left between them. The CDR3 runs to 15 residues. CDR1 is LGHNA and CDR2 is YSLEER in the germline V gene. The CDR3 DNA reads TGCGCCAGCAGCCAAGATAGACAGTGGAATCAGCCCCAGCATTTT. This codes for CASSQDRQWNQPQHF.

This clonotype is a singleton in its sample. This chain links TRBV10-3 with TRBJ1-5; 9 bases map to TRBD1. V trimming: 5 bases; J trimming: 0 bases; junction bases outside the gene matches: 5. CDR3 length: 16 amino acids. Germline V CDR1 and CDR2: ENHRY, SYGVKD. The CDR3 DNA follows: TGTGCCATCAGTTTACCGACAGGGGGTAGCAATCAGCCCCAGCATTTT. Translated: CAISLPTGGSNQPQHF.

This clonotype was observed many times. The V and J genes are TRBV2 and TRBJ2-2; possible D gene TRBD2, 5 bases. The germline gives CDR1 SNHLY, CDR2 FYNNEI. The CDR3 loop spans 13 amino acids. Trimming removed 8 bases at V and 3 bases at J, with 10 bases between. DNA of the CDR3: TGTGCCAGCGAGGGCTCAGACACCGGGGAGCTGTTTTTT. This translates into CASEGSDTGELFF. Together with reference TRBV2 and TRBJ2-2, the CDR3 gives the full variable domain: EPEVTQTPSHQVTQMGQEVILRCVPISNHLYFYWYRQILGQKVEFLVSFYNNEISEKSEIFDDQFSVERPDGSNFTLKIRSTKLEDSAMYFCASEGSDTGELFFGEGSRLTVL.

As for this clonotype: Germline is not matched at one junction end, which may reflect a read error. The V gene is TRBV24-1, the J gene TRBJ2-5, with D perhaps TRBD1 (5 bases). Germline values: CDR1 KGHDR, CDR2 SFDVKD. The CDR3 runs to 12 residues. CDR3 sequence: CAARIGEETQYF. The CDR3, as DNA: TGTGCCGCCAGGATAGGGGAAGAGACCCAGTACTTC.

The CDR3: CASSLLWGELFF. CDR3 DNA sequence: TGTGCCAGCAGCTTATTGTGGGGGGAGCTGTTTTTT. The chain links TRBV7-2 to TRBJ2-2; no clear D gene. Germline V gene data show CDR1 as SGHTA and CDR2 as FQGNSA. V was shortened by 2 bases and J by 8 bases, with 6 bases between the two germline ends. The CDR3 sequence is 12 residues long.